This entry lists 20 T cell receptor beta chains sequenced from one sample in a study of cytomegalovirus exposure and HLA in healthy donors. The PCR had 60 Vbeta and 13 Jbeta primers. Using immunoSEQ multiplex PCR, the repertoire was profiled, and TCRdb retains in-frame clones only, with some absent. This sample yields around 100,000 clones, of which around 73% are seen a single time; 5.4% belongs to the top ten. Sequenced input: PBMCs. These receptors all stem from a woman aged 25 to 39 in good health and CMV-seropositive.

This clone was observed a single time. At one boundary the junction diverges from the germline segment, which might be a read error. The sample has other DNA sequences that encode this CDR3 too. The CDR3 sequence: CATSRVPGTEAFF. CDR3 DNA sequence: TGTGCCACCAGCAGAGTTCCGGGGACTGAAGCCTTCTTT. This chain joins TRBV15 and TRBJ1-1, with D tentatively TRBD1 (5 bases). This CDR3 is 13 amino acids long. Per germline, CDR1 LNHNV and CDR2 YYDKDF (reference sequence).

The chain has TRBV5-4 and TRBJ1-1; D uncertain. In germline, CDR1 is SGHNT, CDR2 YYREEE (reference sequence). Trimming cost V 0 bases and J 8 bases, with 5 bases left between them. The CDR3 sequence is 11 residues long. Written as DNA, the CDR3 is TGTGCCAGCAGCTTGGCCAGAGAAGCTTTCTTT. Translation gives CASSLAREAFF.

DNA for the CDR3: TGTGCCACCACAGGGGCGATGGCTAATGAAAAACTGTTTTTT. Its translation: CATTGAMANEKLFF. The chain carries TRBV6-1 and TRBJ1-4; 7 nucleotides align to TRBD1. The CDR3 runs to 14 residues. V was pared by 10 bases and J by 3 bases, with 8 bases of the junction left unmatched. Germline CDR1 is MNHNS and CDR2 is SASEGT.

The rearrangement uses TRBV10-3 and TRBJ1-2, with 9 bases aligning to TRBD1. V dropped 7 bases and J dropped 8; count of bases not matched to a gene: 11. CDR1 is ENHRY, CDR2 SYGVKD, per germline. This CDR3 has 14 amino acids. The CDR3 region has the DNA TGTGCCATCACCAAAACAGGGGGCGCGTGGGGCTACACCTTC. Its protein is CAITKTGGAWGYTF.

The sample holds a few counts of this clone. V is TRBV18 and J is TRBJ2-5; no firm D call. This CDR3 comprises 13 residues. CDR1 and CDR2 (germline): KGHSH, LQKENI. Deletions cut 2 bases from V and 1 base from J, with 5 bases between. CDR3 nucleotide sequence: TGTGCCAGCTCACCAGCGCCCCAAGAGACCCAGTACTTC. Protein sequence: CASSPAPQETQYF.

V is TRBV9 and J is TRBJ1-2; 7 bases are shared with TRBD1. Germline assignment: CDR1 SGDLS and CDR2 YYNGEE. The CDR3 contains 15 residues. V shed 0 bases and J 8 bases; nucleotides not matched to a gene: 10. CDR3 sequence reads: CASSVGGGGVGGYTF. In nucleotides, the CDR3 is TGTGCCAGCAGCGTAGGAGGGGGCGGTGTAGGAGGCTACACCTTC.

The gene calls are TRBV6-1 and TRBJ1-5, with 7 bases matching TRBD1. Trimming at V came to 6 bases and at J to 6 bases, leaving 8 bases not matched to a gene. The germline gives CDR1 MNHNS, CDR2 SASEGT. CDR3 length: 14 residues. Written as DNA, the CDR3 is TGTGCCAGCAGAAGACAGGGTATGGGTCAGCCCCAGCATTTT. Protein product: CASRRQGMGQPQHF.

V is TRBV11-3 and J is TRBJ2-2; 7 bases line up with TRBD1. With 5 bases clipped from V and 7 bases from J, the junction kept 10 bases outside the gene matches. Germline-derived CDR1 and CDR2 are SGHNT and YENEEA. The CDR3 loop spans 15 amino acids. This CDR3 reads CASSIGQAPSGELFF. In DNA form, the CDR3 reads TGTGCCAGCAGCATCGGACAGGCGCCCAGCGGGGAGCTGTTTTTT.

V is TRBV6-6 and J is TRBJ2-3; 7 bases are shared with TRBD2. The CDR3 totals 16 residues. The V segment lost 7 bases and the J segment 0 bases; nucleotides outside the gene matches: 10. Germline CDR1 MNHNY, CDR2 SVGAGI (reference sequence). The CDR3 loop is CASMAGEVSSTDTQYF. The CDR3 DNA sequence: TGTGCCAGCATGGCGGGGGAGGTGTCTAGCACAGATACGCAGTATTTT.

This clone was found a few times. The chain joins TRBV19 to TRBJ1-2; D remains unclear. Germline CDR1 is LNHDA and CDR2 is SQIVND (reference sequence). V was pared by 1 base and J by 3 bases, with 9 bases between. The CDR3 is 14 amino acids. CDR3 residues: CASSIGEGDYGYTF. CDR3 nucleotides: TGTGCCAGTAGTATAGGGGAGGGAGACTATGGCTACACCTTC.

The rearrangement links TRBV6-1 to TRBJ1-5; possible D gene TRBD1, 6 bases. The CDR3 runs 14 residues. CDR1 MNHNS and CDR2 SASEGT come from the germline V gene. Trimming shortened V by 8 bases and J by 0 bases, and 11 bases separated the two germline ends. The CDR3 coding sequence is TGTGCCAGCCTACAGGGAATTAGCAATCAGCCCCAGCATTTT. This encodes CASLQGISNQPQHF.

This sequence joins TRBV14 and TRBJ2-5, with TRBD2 matching 13 bases. Germline CDR1 reads SGHDN; CDR2 reads FVKESK. This CDR3 is built from 16 residues. V trimming: 4 bases; J trimming: 3 bases; junction bases outside the gene matches: 5. CDR3 residues: CASSRTSGRLEETQYF. In nucleotides, the CDR3 is TGTGCCAGCAGCCGGACTAGCGGGAGATTAGAAGAGACCCAGTACTTC.

This chain links TRBV6-5 with TRBJ2-1; 10 bases are a match to TRBD2. After removal of 6 bases from V and 7 bases from J, the junction contained 9 bases not matched to a gene. CDR1 and CDR2 from the germline V gene are MNHEY and SVGAGI. There are 15 residues in the CDR3. The CDR3 DNA reads TGTGCCAGCAGGGATCTAGCGGGAGTATGGAATGAGCAGTTCTTC. Translated: CASRDLAGVWNEQFF.

The genes are TRBV18 and TRBJ2-7; 8 bases are a match to TRBD1. V shed 5 bases and J 6 bases; nucleotides not matched to a gene: 3. The CDR3 is 12 amino acids. Germline V gives CDR1 KGHSH, CDR2 LQKENI. CDR3: CASSKGQAEQYF. The CDR3 DNA reads TGTGCCAGCTCAAAGGGACAGGCCGAGCAGTACTTC.

The gene calls are TRBV30 and TRBJ2-5, with unresolved D. The J call may be incorrect, as the DNA end agrees better with TRBJ2-7. The CDR3 runs 12 residues. Germline V gene data show CDR1 as GTSNPN and CDR2 as SVGIG (reference sequence). Written as DNA, the CDR3 is TGTGCCTGGAGTGTATCCGCCTACGAGCAGTACTTC. Translating gives CAWSVSAYEQYF.

The CDR3 DNA is TGTGCCAGCAGCGTAAGAGGGCAAGAGACCCAGTACTTC. Translated, it gives CASSVRGQETQYF. The chain joins TRBV9 to TRBJ2-5; a possible D gene is TRBD2 (5 bases). The ends were cut back, 1 base at V and 2 bases at J, with 6 bases in the middle. Germline CDR1 and CDR2: SGDLS and YYNGEE. The CDR3 extends over 13 amino acids.

The CDR3 DNA reads TGTGCCAGCTCACCAACTGGGCTTTCACCCCTCCACTTT. Protein: CASSPTGLSPLHF. This chain uses TRBV18 with TRBJ1-6; no definite D call. Germline V gene lookup returns CDR1 KGHSH and CDR2 LQKENI. The CDR3 has 13 amino acids. With 2 bases removed from V and 9 bases from J, the gap between germline ends came to 8 bases.

The rearrangement links TRBV27 to TRBJ1-2; 8 bases line up with TRBD1. This CDR3 is built from 15 residues. The ends lost 5 bases at V and 4 bases at J; junction bases unmatched: 9. Germline lookup yields CDR1 MNHEY and CDR2 SMNVEV (reference sequence). Here the CDR3 DNA reads TGTGCCAGCAGTCCCAGGACAGGGATCGGCTATGGCTACACCTTC. It is translated as CASSPRTGIGYGYTF.

The chain employs TRBV14 and TRBJ2-7; 7 bases are a match to TRBD1. Trimming at V came to 3 bases and at J to 5 bases, leaving 7 bases not matched to a gene. CDR3 size: 14 residues. The germline CDR1 and CDR2 sequences are SGHDN and FVKESK. CDR3 amino acids: CASSQLQGRDEQYF. CDR3 DNA: TGTGCCAGCAGCCAGCTACAGGGGAGAGACGAGCAGTACTTC. Drawing the rest from reference TRBV14 and TRBJ2-7, the complete variable domain is EAGVTQFPSHSVIEKGQTVTLRCDPISGHDNLYWYRRVMGKEIKFLLHFVKESKQDESGMPNNRFLAERTGGTYSTLKVQPAELEDSGVYFCASSQLQGRDEQYFGPGTRLTVT.

The rearrangement links TRBV30 to TRBJ1-3; D uncertain. Trimming pared 5 bases from V and 5 bases from J, leaving 13 bases between. The germline V gene encodes CDR1 GTSNPN and CDR2 SVGIG (reference sequence). The CDR3 extends over 13 amino acids. In nucleotides, the CDR3 is TGTGCCTGGCAGGTTGCCGGCCGAAACACCATATATTTT. It encodes CAWQVAGRNTIYF.